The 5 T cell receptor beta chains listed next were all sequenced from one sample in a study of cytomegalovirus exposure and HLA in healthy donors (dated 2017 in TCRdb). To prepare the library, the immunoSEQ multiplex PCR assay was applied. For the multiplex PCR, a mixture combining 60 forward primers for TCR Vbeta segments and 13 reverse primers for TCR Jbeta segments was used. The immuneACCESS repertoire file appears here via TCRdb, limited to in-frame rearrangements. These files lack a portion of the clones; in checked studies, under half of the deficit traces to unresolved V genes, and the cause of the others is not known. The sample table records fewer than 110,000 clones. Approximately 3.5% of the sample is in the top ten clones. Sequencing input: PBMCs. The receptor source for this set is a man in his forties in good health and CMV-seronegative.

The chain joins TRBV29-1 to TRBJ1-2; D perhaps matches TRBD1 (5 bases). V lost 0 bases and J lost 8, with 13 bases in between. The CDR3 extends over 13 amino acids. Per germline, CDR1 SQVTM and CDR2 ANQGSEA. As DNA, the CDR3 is TGCAGCGTTGAAGATCACCAGGGCTCCGGCTACACCTTC. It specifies CSVEDHQGSGYTF.

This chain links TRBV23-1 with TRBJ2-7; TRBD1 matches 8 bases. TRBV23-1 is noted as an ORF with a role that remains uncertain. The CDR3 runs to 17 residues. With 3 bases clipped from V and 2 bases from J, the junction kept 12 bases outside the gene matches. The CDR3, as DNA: TGCGCCAGCAGTCATCTACTCAGGGGGCTAAATCCCTACGAGCAGTACTTC. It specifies CASSHLLRGLNPYEQYF.

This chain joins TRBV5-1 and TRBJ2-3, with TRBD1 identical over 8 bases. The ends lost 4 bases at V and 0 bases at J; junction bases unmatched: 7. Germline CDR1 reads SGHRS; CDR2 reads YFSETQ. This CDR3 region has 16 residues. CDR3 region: CASSLGQGGSTDTQYF. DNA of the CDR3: TGCGCCAGCAGCCTCGGACAGGGCGGAAGCACAGATACGCAGTATTTT.

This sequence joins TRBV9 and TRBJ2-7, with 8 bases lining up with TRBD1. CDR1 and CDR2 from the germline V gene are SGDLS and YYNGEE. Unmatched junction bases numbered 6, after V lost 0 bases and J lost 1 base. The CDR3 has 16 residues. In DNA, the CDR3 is TGTGCCAGCAGCGTAGTCCCCACAGGGGGTTCCTACGAGCAGTACTTC. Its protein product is CASSVVPTGGSYEQYF.

The CDR3 sequence: CASSRDSGIYNEQFF. In nucleotides, the CDR3 is TGTGCCAGCAGCCGGGACTCCGGCATATACAATGAGCAGTTCTTC. The chain has TRBV7-2 and TRBJ2-1; D is possibly TRBD2 (6 bases). V dropped 5 bases and J dropped 4 bases, with 15 bases sitting between them. Germline V gene data show CDR1 as SGHTA and CDR2 as FQGNSA. CDR3 length: 15 residues.